Each of the 22 T cell receptor beta chains below was sequenced from the same sample in a study of Ad26.COV2.S vaccination and SARS-CoV-2 variants. Sequencing used immunoSEQ multiplex PCR; TCRdb keeps in-frame clones, though not all of them. The sample records over 400,000 clones, less than 95% being singletons. Indicated treatment: some 19 received Ad26.COV2.S at low or high dose, single or two shots; five or six received placebo; per-sample allocation not given. Sampling was done on day 63 after the first vaccine or placebo injection. The sample in question was peripheral blood, obtained in a trial of Ad26.COV2.S vaccine versus placebo. All receptors come from a person aged 18-65 years who received the Ad26.COV2.S COVID-19 vaccine or a placebo.

J is TRBJ1-1 and V is TRBV7-2; D not certain. The ends were cut back, 6 bases at V and 7 bases at J, with 21 bases in the middle. In germline, CDR1 is SGHTA, CDR2 FQGNSA. This CDR3 comprises 15 residues. This CDR3 reads CASSSRTADGSEAFF. The CDR3 DNA reads TGTGCCAGCAGTTCTCGAACGGCGGACGGAAGTGAAGCTTTCTTT.

The rearrangement links TRBV28 to TRBJ2-5; D may be TRBD2 (6 bases). Germline V CDR1 and CDR2: MDHEN, SYDVKM. CDR3 size: 18 residues. Deletions cut 6 bases from V and 4 bases from J, with 27 bases between. The CDR3 bases are TGTGCCAGCAGGGGGGGTTCTGTGGGCCTCGCGGTGGGAGAGACCCAGTACTTC. Translating gives CASRGGSVGLAVGETQYF.

The chain is built from TRBV15 and TRBJ1-1; 10 nucleotides agree with TRBD1. The ends lost 3 bases at V and 4 bases at J; junction bases unmatched: 5. Germline values: CDR1 LNHNV, CDR2 YYDKDF (reference sequence). The CDR3 runs 15 residues. CDR3 sequence: CATSREDRGGTEAFF. The CDR3 DNA sequence: TGTGCCACCAGCAGGGAGGACAGGGGGGGCACTGAAGCTTTCTTT.

The chain is built from TRBV19 and TRBJ2-3, with 7 nucleotides matching TRBD1. This CDR3 is 14 amino acids long. Trimming cost V 9 bases and J 0 bases; bases outside gene matches: 6. The germline gives CDR1 LNHDA, CDR2 SQIVND (reference sequence). This CDR3 reads CASKTGKSTDTQYF. The CDR3 nucleotides are TGTGCCAGCAAGACAGGGAAGAGCACAGATACGCAGTATTTT.

This chain uses TRBV7-2 with TRBJ2-1; perhaps TRBD1 as D (5 bases). The CDR3 covers 13 residues. Trimming cost V 1 base and J 7 bases, with 8 bases left between them. Germline lookup yields CDR1 SGHTA and CDR2 FQGNSA. The CDR3 region has the DNA TGTGCCAGCAGCTTAGGCAGGGATAATGAGCAGTTCTTC. Protein product: CASSLGRDNEQFF. Based on the CDR3 plus reference TRBV7-2 and TRBJ2-1, the full variable domain is GAGVSQSPSNKVTEKGKDVELRCDPISGHTALYWYRQSLGQGLEFLIYFQGNSAPDKSGLPSDRFSAERTGGSVSTLTIQRTQQEDSAVYLCASSLGRDNEQFFGPGTRLTVL.

The chain has TRBV18 and TRBJ2-7, with no clear D. CDR1 and CDR2 (germline): KGHSH, LQKENI. Trimming shortened V by 1 base and J by 5 bases, and 9 bases separated the two germline ends. The CDR3 is 13 amino acids. CDR3 DNA: TGTGCCAGCTCACCACAACTCCTTGACGAGCAGTACTTC. Translating it yields CASSPQLLDEQYF.

The chain employs TRBV5-5 and TRBJ2-5, with D possibly being TRBD1 (6 bases). The CDR3 runs 15 residues. With 0 bases removed from V and 5 bases from J, the gap between germline ends came to 14 bases. In germline, CDR1 is SGHKS, CDR2 YYEKEE (reference sequence). CDR3 residues: CASSLGSRGSETQYF. In DNA form, the CDR3 reads TGTGCCAGCAGCTTGGGTTCCAGGGGCAGCGAGACCCAGTACTTC.

J is TRBJ2-2 and V is TRBV3-1 (or the pseudogene TRBV3-2); possibly TRBD2 for D (6 bases). Trimming removed 1 base at V and 4 bases at J, with 10 bases between. The germline gives CDR1 LGHDT, CDR2 YNNKEL (reference sequence). The CDR3 spans 15 residues. CDR3 nucleotide sequence: TGTGCCAGCAGCCAAGCGGGAGTGAGCACCGGGGAGCTGTTTTTT. Amino acids: CASSQAGVSTGELFF.

This chain joins TRBV28 and TRBJ2-5; 7 bases agree with TRBD1. Germline trimming cut 7 bases from V and 6 bases from J; bases unmatched to any gene: 8. This CDR3 has 13 amino acids. Germline V gene sequence: CDR1 MDHEN, CDR2 SYDVKM. The CDR3 coding sequence is TGTGCCAGCAACCCGACAGGGCCACAGACCCAGTACTTC. Protein sequence: CASNPTGPQTQYF.

This rearrangement joins TRBV28 to TRBJ1-1; TRBD1 is a possible D gene (5 bases). Trimming shortened V by 7 bases and J by 0 bases, and 12 bases separated the two germline ends. Germline-derived CDR1 and CDR2 are MDHEN and SYDVKM. This CDR3 has 14 amino acids. The CDR3: CASKGLGMNTEAFF. DNA of the CDR3: TGTGCCAGCAAGGGGTTAGGCATGAACACTGAAGCTTTCTTT.

V and J are TRBV7-2 and TRBJ2-7; 8 nucleotides match TRBD2. Trimming cost V 0 bases and J 7 bases; bases outside gene matches: 2. Germline V CDR1 and CDR2: SGHTA, FQGNSA. This CDR3 spans 13 amino acids. CDR3 coding DNA: TGTGCCAGCAGCTTAGCGAGACTAGCGGAGCAGTACTTC. As protein: CASSLARLAEQYF.

With respect to this clone: Because the CDR3's place on the DNA is in doubt, the DNA is left out and the CDR3 is given as listed by TCRdb. The chain links TRBV12-2 to TRBJ2-7; the D call of TRBD2 is as the table states it, not checked on the DNA. TRBV12-2 is a recognized pseudogene. The CDR3 is 16 residues long, ends included. The chain's CDR3 is CASRLEVGRGNYEQYF.

The chain employs TRBV27 and TRBJ1-2; D is uncertain. The CDR3 length is 15 residues. Germline CDR1 MNHEY, CDR2 SMNVEV (reference sequence). V was shortened by 2 bases and J by 1 base, with 11 bases between the two germline ends. The CDR3 protein is CASSLEGSFNYGYTF. The CDR3 nucleotides are TGTGCCAGCAGTTTAGAAGGGAGCTTTAACTATGGCTACACCTTC.

V is TRBV5-8 and J is TRBJ2-7; D is uncertain. This CDR3 spans 14 amino acids. Germline V lookup: CDR1 SGHTS, CDR2 YDEGEE. The germline V and J ends were trimmed by 7 bases and 2 bases, with 16 bases remaining between them. The CDR3: CASPSPRTPYEQYF. Written as DNA, the CDR3 is TGTGCCAGCCCCTCCCCCCGAACCCCCTACGAGCAGTACTTC.

This clone showed up just once. One end of the junction does not line up with germline, which may come from a read error. The chain recombines TRBV4-3 with TRBJ2-6; 8 positions agree with TRBD2. The germline V gene has CDR1 LGHNA and CDR2 YSLEER. The CDR3 totals 19 residues. The CDR3 DNA reads as TGCACCAGCAGCCAAGAATCCCTTTTAGCGGGACCTGGGGCCAACGTCCTGACTTTC. Protein product: CTSSQESLLAGPGANVLTF.

This chain links TRBV5-6 with TRBJ2-7; TRBD1 is a possible D gene (6 bases). Per the germline V gene, CDR1 is SGHDT and CDR2 is YYEEEE. The V gene lost 0 bases and the J gene lost 5 bases, with 9 bases spanning the gap. The CDR3 has 13 amino acids. The CDR3 region is CASSLGTVNEQYF. Written as DNA, the CDR3 is TGTGCCAGCAGCTTGGGGACAGTCAACGAGCAGTACTTC.

The chain employs TRBV20-1 and TRBJ1-1, with a weak D call TRBD1 (6 bases). Deletions cut 3 bases from V and 3 bases from J, with 23 bases between. The CDR3 runs to 17 residues. Germline CDR1 is DFQATT and CDR2 is SNEGSKA (reference sequence). The chain's CDR3 is CSASLIAGEGWDTEAFF. The CDR3 DNA sequence: TGCAGTGCTAGTCTTATAGCAGGGGAGGGTTGGGACACTGAAGCTTTCTTT.

This clone came up a few times. The J gene is TRBJ1-1, the V gene TRBV7-2; D call uncertain. The length of the CDR3 is 14 residues. Germline V gives CDR1 SGHTA, CDR2 FQGNSA. V shed 5 bases and J shed 1 base, with 11 bases lying between them. CDR3 protein: CASSPWAANTEAFF. DNA of the CDR3: TGTGCCAGCAGCCCCTGGGCAGCGAACACTGAAGCTTTCTTT.

The chain combines TRBV5-1 with TRBJ2-1, with D uncertain. Germline V lookup: CDR1 SGHRS, CDR2 YFSETQ. The germline V and J ends were trimmed by 1 base and 5 bases, with 7 bases remaining between them. This CDR3 comprises 13 residues. CDR3 residues: CASSLPDNNEQFF. The CDR3 DNA reads TGCGCCAGCAGCTTGCCAGACAACAATGAGCAGTTCTTC.

The CDR3: CATSRGQPTNEKLFF. The CDR3 DNA is TGTGCCACCAGCAGAGGCCAACCGACTAATGAAAAACTGTTTTTT. The chain couples TRBV15 to TRBJ1-4; no firm D call. Looked up from germline, CDR1 is LNHNV and CDR2 is YYDKDF (reference sequence). This CDR3 contains 15 residues. Between the trimmed V and J ends, which lost 1 base and 2 bases, there was a span of 8 bases.

This sequence joins TRBV20-1 and TRBJ2-1; 15 nucleotides agree with TRBD2. The V gene end was trimmed by 3 bases and the J gene end by 1 base; junction bases not matched to a gene: 10. This CDR3 region has 19 residues. Germline V gene sequence: CDR1 DFQATT, CDR2 SNEGSKA (reference sequence). Here the CDR3 reads CSASIGLAGGPFSYNEQFF. CDR3 nucleotides: TGCAGTGCTAGTATAGGACTAGCGGGAGGGCCGTTTTCCTACAATGAGCAGTTCTTC.

The rearrangement links TRBV15 to TRBJ2-3; TRBD2 matches 7 bases. CDR3 size: 15 residues. CDR1 and CDR2 (germline): LNHNV, YYDKDF (reference sequence). The J segment lost 4 bases and the V segment lost 5 bases, leaving 9 bases of the junction unmatched. The CDR3 DNA reads as TGTGCCACCAGCGGACCGGCGGGAGTGCCAGATACGCAGTATTTT. This codes for CATSGPAGVPDTQYF.